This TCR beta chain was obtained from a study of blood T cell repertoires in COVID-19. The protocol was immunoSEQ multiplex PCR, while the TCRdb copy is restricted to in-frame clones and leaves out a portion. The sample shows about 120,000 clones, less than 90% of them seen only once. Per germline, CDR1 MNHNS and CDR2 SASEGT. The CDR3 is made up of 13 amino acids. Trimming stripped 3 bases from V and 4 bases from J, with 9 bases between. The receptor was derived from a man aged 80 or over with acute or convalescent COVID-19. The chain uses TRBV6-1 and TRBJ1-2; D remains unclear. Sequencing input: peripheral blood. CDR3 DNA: TGTGCCAGCAGTGACACTACGACCTATGGCTACACCTTC. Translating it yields CASSDTTTYGYTF.